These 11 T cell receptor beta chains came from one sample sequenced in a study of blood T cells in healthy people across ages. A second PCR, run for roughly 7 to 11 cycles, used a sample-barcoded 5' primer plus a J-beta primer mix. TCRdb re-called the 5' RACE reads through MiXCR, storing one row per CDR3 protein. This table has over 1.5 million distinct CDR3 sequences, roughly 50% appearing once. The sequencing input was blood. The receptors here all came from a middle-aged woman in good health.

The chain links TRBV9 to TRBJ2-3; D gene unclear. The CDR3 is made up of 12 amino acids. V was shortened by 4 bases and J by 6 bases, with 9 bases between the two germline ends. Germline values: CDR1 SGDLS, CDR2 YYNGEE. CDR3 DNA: TGTGCCAGCAGCATCAACTCGGATACGCAGTATTTT. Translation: CASSINSDTQYF.

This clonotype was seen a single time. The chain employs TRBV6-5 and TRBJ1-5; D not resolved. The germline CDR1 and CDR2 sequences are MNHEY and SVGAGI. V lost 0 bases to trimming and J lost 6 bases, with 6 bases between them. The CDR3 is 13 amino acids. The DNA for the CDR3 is TGTGCCAGCAGTTACTCGAAGAGTCAGCCCCAGCATTTT. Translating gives CASSYSKSQPQHF.

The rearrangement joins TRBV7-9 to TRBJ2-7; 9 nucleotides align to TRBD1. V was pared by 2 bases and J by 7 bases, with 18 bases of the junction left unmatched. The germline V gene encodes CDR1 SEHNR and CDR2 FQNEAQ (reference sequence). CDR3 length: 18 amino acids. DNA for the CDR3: TGTGCCAGCAGCTTACGCAGTACCCGGGACAGGGACTACAATGAGCAGTACTTC. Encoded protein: CASSLRSTRDRDYNEQYF.

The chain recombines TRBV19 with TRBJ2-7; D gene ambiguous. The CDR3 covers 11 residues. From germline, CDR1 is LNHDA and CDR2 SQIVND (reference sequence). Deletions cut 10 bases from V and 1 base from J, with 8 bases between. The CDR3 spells CATTDSYEQYF. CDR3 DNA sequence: TGTGCCACCACCGATTCCTACGAGCAGTACTTC.

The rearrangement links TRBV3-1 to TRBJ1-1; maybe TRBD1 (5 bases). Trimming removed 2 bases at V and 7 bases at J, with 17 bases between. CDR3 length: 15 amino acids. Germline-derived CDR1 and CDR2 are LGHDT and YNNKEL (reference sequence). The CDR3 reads CASSQFIGGTGEAFF. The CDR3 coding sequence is TGTGCCAGCAGCCAATTCATTGGAGGGACGGGTGAAGCTTTCTTT.

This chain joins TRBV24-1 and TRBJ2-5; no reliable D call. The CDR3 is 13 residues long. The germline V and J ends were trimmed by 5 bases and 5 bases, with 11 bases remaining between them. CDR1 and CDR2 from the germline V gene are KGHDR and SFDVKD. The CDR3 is CATSAYPRETQYF. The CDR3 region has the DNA TGTGCCACCAGTGCGTATCCTAGGGAGACCCAGTACTTC.

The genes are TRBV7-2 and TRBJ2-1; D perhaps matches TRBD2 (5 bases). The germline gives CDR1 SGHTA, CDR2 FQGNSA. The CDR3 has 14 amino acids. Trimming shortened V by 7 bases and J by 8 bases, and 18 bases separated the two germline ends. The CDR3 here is CASNPLSSSDEQFF. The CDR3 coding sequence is TGTGCCAGCAACCCTCTATCCAGTAGCGATGAGCAGTTCTTC.

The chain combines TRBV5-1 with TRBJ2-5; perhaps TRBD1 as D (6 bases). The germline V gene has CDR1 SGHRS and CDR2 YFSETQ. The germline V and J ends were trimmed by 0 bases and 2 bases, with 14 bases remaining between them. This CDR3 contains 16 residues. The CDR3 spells CASSLVVDRYQETQYF. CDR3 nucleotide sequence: TGCGCCAGCAGCTTGGTGGTGGACAGATATCAAGAGACCCAGTACTTC.

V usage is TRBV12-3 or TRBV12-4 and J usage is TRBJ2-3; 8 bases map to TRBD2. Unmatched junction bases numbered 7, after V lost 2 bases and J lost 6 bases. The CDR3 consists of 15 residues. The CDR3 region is CASSLSGLDMDTQYF. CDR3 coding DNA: TGTGCCAGCAGTTTATCGGGACTAGATATGGATACGCAGTATTTT.

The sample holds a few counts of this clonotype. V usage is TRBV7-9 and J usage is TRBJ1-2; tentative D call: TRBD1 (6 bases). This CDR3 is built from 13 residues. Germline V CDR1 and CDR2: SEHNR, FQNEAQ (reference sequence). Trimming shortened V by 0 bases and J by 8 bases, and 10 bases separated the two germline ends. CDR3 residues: CASSLAGTLGYTF. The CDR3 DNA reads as TGTGCCAGCAGCTTAGCCGGGACACTCGGCTACACCTTC.

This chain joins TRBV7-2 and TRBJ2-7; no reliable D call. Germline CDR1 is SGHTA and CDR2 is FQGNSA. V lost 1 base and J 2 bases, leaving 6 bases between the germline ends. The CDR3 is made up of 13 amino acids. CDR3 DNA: TGTGCCAGCAGCTTAGTGGGGACCTACGAGCAGTACGTC. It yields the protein CASSLVGTYEQYV.